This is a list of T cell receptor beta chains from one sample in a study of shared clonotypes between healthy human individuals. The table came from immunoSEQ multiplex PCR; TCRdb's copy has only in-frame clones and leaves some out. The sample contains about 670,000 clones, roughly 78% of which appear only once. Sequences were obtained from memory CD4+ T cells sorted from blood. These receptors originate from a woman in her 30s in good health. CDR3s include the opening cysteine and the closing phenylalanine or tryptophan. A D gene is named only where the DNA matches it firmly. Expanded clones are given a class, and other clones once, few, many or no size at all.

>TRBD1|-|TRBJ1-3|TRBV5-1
TGCGCCAGCAGCTTGGAAAAAAAGGGACAGAACTCTGGAAACACCATATATTTT
CASSLEKKGQNSGNTIYF
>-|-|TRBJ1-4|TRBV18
TGTGCCAGCTCACCCTCCGGGACGGGTGAAAAACTGTTTTTT
CASSPSGTGEKLFF
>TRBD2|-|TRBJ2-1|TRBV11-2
TGTGCCAGCAGCGTAGGACCGACGGGACGGGAGGTAGGTAACAATGAGCAGTTCTTC
CASSVGPTGREVGNNEQFF
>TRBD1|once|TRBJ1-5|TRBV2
TGTGCCAGCAGCCTGGACAGGGGGCGTCAGCCCCAGCATTTT
CASSLDRGRQPQHF
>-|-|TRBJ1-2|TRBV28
TGTGCCAGCAGCCTAACAGGGCCCGCTAACTATGGCTACACCTTC
CASSLTGPANYGYTF
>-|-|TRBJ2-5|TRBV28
TGTGCCAGCCTGGGACCGAACGTGGAGACCCAGTACTTC
CASLGPNVETQYF
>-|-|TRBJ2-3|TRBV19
TGTGCCAGTAGTGTAGGACACATCGTCACAGATACGCAGTATTTT
CASSVGHIVTDTQYF
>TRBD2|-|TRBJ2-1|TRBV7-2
TGTGCCAGTAAAACGACTAGCGGGAGATCCTACAATGAGCAGTTCTTC
CASKTTSGRSYNEQFF
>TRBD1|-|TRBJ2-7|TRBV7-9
TGTGCCAGCAGCTCAACCGGGACAGGTGCTGGGGAGCAGTACTTC
CASSSTGTGAGEQYF
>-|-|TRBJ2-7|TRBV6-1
TGTGCCAGCACTTCTCCATGGGTAGGGGAGCAGTACTTC
CASTSPWVGEQYF
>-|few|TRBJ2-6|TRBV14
TGTGCCAGCAGCCAACGAGGGGCCAACGTCCTGACTTTC
CASSQRGANVLTF